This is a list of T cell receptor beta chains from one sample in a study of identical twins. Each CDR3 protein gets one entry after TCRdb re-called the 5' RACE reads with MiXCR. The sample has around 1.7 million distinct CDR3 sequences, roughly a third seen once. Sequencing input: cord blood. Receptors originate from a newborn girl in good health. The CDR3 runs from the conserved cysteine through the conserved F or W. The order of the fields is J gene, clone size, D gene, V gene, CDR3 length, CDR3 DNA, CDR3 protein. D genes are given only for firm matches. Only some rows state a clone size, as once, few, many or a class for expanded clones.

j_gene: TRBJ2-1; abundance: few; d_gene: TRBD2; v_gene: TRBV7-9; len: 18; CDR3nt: TGTGCCAGCAGCTTAGGGAAAGGACTAGCGGGGGACTACAATGAGCAGTTCTTC; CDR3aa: CASSLGKGLAGDYNEQFF
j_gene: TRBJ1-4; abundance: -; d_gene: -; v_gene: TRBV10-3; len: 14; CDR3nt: TGTGCCATCAGTGAGAAGGGGGGTGTTGAAAAACTGTTTTTT; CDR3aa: CAISEKGGVEKLFF
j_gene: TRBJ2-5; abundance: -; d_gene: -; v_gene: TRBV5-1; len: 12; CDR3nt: TGCGCCAGCAGCTCCGGGGGTTTGGAGCAGTACTTC; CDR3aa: CASSSGGLEQYF
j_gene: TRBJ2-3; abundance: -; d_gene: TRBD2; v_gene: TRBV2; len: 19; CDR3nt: TGTGCCAGCAGTGAAATACGGGGAAGACGGGGGGGAGACACAGATACGCAGTATTTT; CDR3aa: CASSEIRGRRGGDTDTQYF
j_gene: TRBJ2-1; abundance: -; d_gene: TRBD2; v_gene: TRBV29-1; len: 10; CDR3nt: TGCAGCGTAGCGGGAGAGACCCAGTTCTTC; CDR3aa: CSVAGETQFF
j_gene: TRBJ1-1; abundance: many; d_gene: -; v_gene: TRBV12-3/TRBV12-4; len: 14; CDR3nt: TGTGCCAGCAGTTTTAAGGGTTCGAGCACTGAAGCTTTCTTT; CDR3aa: CASSFKGSSTEAFF
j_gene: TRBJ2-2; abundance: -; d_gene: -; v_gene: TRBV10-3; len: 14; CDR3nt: TGTGCCATCAGACAGGTGGATAACACCGGGGAGCTGTTTTTT; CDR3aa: CAIRQVDNTGELFF
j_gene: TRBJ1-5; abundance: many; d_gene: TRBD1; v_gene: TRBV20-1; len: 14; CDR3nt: TGCAGTGCTGGACAGGGGGCGGGCAATCAGCCCCAGCATTTT; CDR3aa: CSAGQGAGNQPQHF
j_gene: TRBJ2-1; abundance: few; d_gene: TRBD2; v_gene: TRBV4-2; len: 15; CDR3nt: TGTGCCAGCAGCCAGGGCCGGGACTACTACAATGAGCAGTTCTTC; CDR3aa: CASSQGRDYYNEQFF
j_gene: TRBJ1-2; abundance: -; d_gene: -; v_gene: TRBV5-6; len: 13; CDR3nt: TGTGCCAGCAGCTTCAGAAGACCCTATGGCTACACCTTC; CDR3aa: CASSFRRPYGYTF
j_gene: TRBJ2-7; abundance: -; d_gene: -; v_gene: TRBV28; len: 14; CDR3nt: TGTGTCAGCAGAAACAGGGAGAGCTCCTACGAGCAGTACTTC; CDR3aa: CVSRNRESSYEQYF
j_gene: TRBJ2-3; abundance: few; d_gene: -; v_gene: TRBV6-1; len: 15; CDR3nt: TGTGCCAGCAGTGAGTACGGGAGCCCCACAGATACGCAGTATTTT; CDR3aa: CASSEYGSPTDTQYF
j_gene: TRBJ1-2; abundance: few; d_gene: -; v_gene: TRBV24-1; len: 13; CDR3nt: TGTGCCACCAGTGCGGGCAGCAACTATGGCTACACCTTC; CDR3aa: CATSAGSNYGYTF
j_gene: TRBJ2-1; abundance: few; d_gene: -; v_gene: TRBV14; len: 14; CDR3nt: TGTGCCAGCCGGGGTAGGGCCTCCTACAATGAGCAGTTCTTC; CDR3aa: CASRGRASYNEQFF
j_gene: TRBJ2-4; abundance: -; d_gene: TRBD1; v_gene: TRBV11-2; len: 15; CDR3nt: TGTGCCAGCAGCCCGGGACAGAGGGGCAAAAACATTCAGTACTTC; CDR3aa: CASSPGQRGKNIQYF
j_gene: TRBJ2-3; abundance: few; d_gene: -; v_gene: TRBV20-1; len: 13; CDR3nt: TGCAGTGCTTCATCCGGGACCGCATACGGGCAGTATTTT; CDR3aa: CSASSGTAYGQYF
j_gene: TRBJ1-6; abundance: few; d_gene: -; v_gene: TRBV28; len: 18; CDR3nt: TGTGCCAGCAGTTCAGCCGGAAGGGGTATCCTCTATAATTCACCCCTCCACTTT; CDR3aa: CASSSAGRGILYNSPLHF
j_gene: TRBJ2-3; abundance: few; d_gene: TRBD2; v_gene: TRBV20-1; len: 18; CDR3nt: TGCAGTGCTAGAGGGGTTGGCGGGAGGGATTTCAGCACAGATACGCAGTATTTT; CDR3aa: CSARGVGGRDFSTDTQYF
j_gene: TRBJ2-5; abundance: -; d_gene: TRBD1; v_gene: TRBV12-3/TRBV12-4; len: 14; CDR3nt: TGTGCCAGCAGCCCCAGGGGGCTCGGCAATGAGCAGTACTTC; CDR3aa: CASSPRGLGNEQYF
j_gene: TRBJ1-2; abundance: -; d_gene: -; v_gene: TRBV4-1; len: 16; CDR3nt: TGCGCCAGCAGCCATCCCACCAGAGGGTTTGAGTATGGCTACACCTTC; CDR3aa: CASSHPTRGFEYGYTF
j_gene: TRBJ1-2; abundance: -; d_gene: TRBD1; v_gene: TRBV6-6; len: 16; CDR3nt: TGTGCCAGCAGTCGTCCCGGGACAGGGGGCGCAAATGGCTACACCTTC; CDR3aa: CASSRPGTGGANGYTF
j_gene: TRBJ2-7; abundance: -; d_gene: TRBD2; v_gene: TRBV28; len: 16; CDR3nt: TGTGCCAGCAGAAACAAGAGACTAGCGGGTTTTTACGAGCAGTACTTC; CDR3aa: CASRNKRLAGFYEQYF
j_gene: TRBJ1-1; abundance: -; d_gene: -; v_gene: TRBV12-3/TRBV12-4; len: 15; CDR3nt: TGTGCCAGCAGTCCCCACCAATCAGGGAGCACTGAAGCTTTCTTT; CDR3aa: CASSPHQSGSTEAFF
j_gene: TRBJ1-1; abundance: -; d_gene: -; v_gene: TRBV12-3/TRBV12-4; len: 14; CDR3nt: TGTGCCAGCACCCGGTGGGGGGCGAACACTGAAGCTTTCTTT; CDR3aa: CASTRWGANTEAFF
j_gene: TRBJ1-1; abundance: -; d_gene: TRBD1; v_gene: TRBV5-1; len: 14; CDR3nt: TGCGCCAGCAGCTTGGTTCGGGACAGGGTTGAAGCTTTCTTT; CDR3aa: CASSLVRDRVEAFF
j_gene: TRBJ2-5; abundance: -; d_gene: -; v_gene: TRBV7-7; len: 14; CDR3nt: TGTGCTAGCAGCTTAGTCTTACGCGGAGAGACCCAGTACTTC; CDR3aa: CASSLVLRGETQYF
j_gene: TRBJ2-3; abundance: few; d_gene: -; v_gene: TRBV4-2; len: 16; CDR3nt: TGTGCCAGCAGACAAACCCCGGGACTCAACACAGATACGCAGTATTTT; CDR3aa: CASRQTPGLNTDTQYF
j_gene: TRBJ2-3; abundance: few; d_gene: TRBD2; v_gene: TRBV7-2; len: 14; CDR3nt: TGTGCCAGCAGAGGACTAGCGGAAACAGATACGCAGTATTTT; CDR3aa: CASRGLAETDTQYF
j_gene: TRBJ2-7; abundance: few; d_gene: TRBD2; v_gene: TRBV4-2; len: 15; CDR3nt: TGTGCCAGCAGCCACGGACTAGCGGGTAACTACGAGCAGTACTTC; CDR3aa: CASSHGLAGNYEQYF